Shown below are 10 T cell receptor beta chains from a single sample sequenced in a study of cytomegalovirus exposure and HLA in healthy donors. The PCR made use of 60 Vbeta and 13 Jbeta primers. Sequenced by immunoSEQ multiplex PCR; TCRdb stores in-frame clones only, minus some. Of 150,000 to 200,000 clones listed, roughly 81% are singletons. The source material was PBMCs. These receptors came from a girl aged 5 to 17 in good health and CMV-seropositive.

The J gene is TRBJ2-1, the V gene TRBV4-2; 15 bases line up with TRBD2. Germline assignment: CDR1 LGHNA and CDR2 YNFKEQ. The CDR3 extends over 17 amino acids. V dropped 0 bases and J dropped 4; count of bases not matched to a gene: 1. Written as DNA, the CDR3 is TGTGCCAGCAGCCAAGAGGGGACTAGCGGGGGGTACAATGAGCAGTTCTTC. Protein sequence: CASSQEGTSGGYNEQFF.

The genes are TRBV7-9 and TRBJ1-1; no reliable D call. This CDR3 region has 11 residues. From germline, CDR1 is SEHNR and CDR2 FQNEAQ (reference sequence). With 8 bases removed from V and 5 bases from J, the gap between germline ends came to 9 bases. CDR3 DNA: TGTGCCAGCCTGGCATTGACTGAAGCTTTCTTT. This translates into CASLALTEAFF.

This clone was found once. The CDR3 bases are TGTGCCAGCAGCCGGACAGGGGTTGAGAACACTGAAGCTTTCTTT. Translated: CASSRTGVENTEAFF. The V and J genes are TRBV14 and TRBJ1-1, with 9 bases matching TRBD1. This CDR3 is built from 15 residues. The germline gives CDR1 SGHDN, CDR2 FVKESK. V trimming: 4 bases; J trimming: 1 base; junction bases outside the gene matches: 4.

V is TRBV27 and J is TRBJ1-5; 7 nucleotides line up with TRBD1. This CDR3 is built from 16 residues. V was clipped by 6 bases and J by 6 bases; unmatched bases: 14. The germline V gene encodes CDR1 MNHEY and CDR2 SMNVEV (reference sequence). For the CDR3, the DNA is TGTGCCAGCAGCCCAGGAACAGGGGACCACATTCAGCCCCAGCATTTT. This codes for CASSPGTGDHIQPQHF.

This clone turned up a few times. This chain joins TRBV27 and TRBJ1-2; no reliable D call. The germline gives CDR1 MNHEY, CDR2 SMNVEV (reference sequence). CDR3 length equals 13 residues. The V end lost 4 bases, the J end lost 2 bases, and 8 bases lay between the germline ends. This CDR3 is CASSYNTNYGYTF. In nucleotides, the CDR3 is TGTGCCAGCAGTTACAACACGAACTATGGCTACACCTTC.

The gene calls are TRBV5-6 and TRBJ1-3, with D possibly being TRBD1 (5 bases). CDR3 length: 15 amino acids. V was trimmed by 2 bases and J by 0 bases, leaving 9 bases between them. Germline V lookup: CDR1 SGHDT, CDR2 YYEEEE. This CDR3 is CASSFRGFSGNTIYF. The CDR3 region has the DNA TGTGCCAGCAGCTTTAGGGGTTTCTCTGGAAACACCATATATTTT.

The gene calls are TRBV27 and TRBJ2-3; D unresolved. V was pared by 1 base and J by 0 bases, with 8 bases between. This CDR3 is 15 amino acids long. CDR1 MNHEY and CDR2 SMNVEV come from the germline V gene (reference sequence). The CDR3 reads CASSLFPGSTDTQYF. In nucleotides, the CDR3 is TGTGCCAGCAGTTTATTTCCCGGGAGCACAGATACGCAGTATTTT.

The gene calls are TRBV5-6 and TRBJ1-2; D call uncertain. Trimming left V 0 bases short and J 6 bases short, with 6 bases between. This CDR3 is 12 amino acids long. Germline CDR1 is SGHDT and CDR2 is YYEEEE. CDR3 sequence (DNA): TGTGCCAGCAGCTTGGTCCCAGATGGCTACACCTTC. It encodes CASSLVPDGYTF.

This sequence joins TRBV5-8 and TRBJ1-5; perhaps TRBD1 as D (5 bases). CDR1 is SGHTS, CDR2 YDEGEE, per germline. The V end was cut by 1 base, the J end by 11 bases, with 13 bases between. CDR3 size: 13 residues. CDR3 region: CASSLLGVGTQHF. The CDR3 region has the DNA TGTGCCAGCAGCTTGCTAGGGGTAGGGACCCAGCATTTT. The variable domain in full, with the rest retrieved from reference TRBV5-8 and TRBJ1-5, is EAGVTQSPTHLIKTRGQQATLRCSPISGHTSVYWYQQALGLGLQFLLWYDEGEERNRGNFPPRFSGRQFPNYSSELNVNALELEDSALYLCASSLLGVGTQHFGDGTRLSIL.

This clone was detected only once. The genes are TRBV4-1 and TRBJ1-5; D is unclear. Trimming took off 2 bases at V and 4 bases at J, with 21 bases between the two ends. Germline CDR1 MGHRA, CDR2 YSYEKL. The CDR3 covers 18 residues. CDR3 DNA: TGCGCCAGCAGCCAAATGCCGTTAAAAACAGCAGGTAATCAGCCCCAGCATTTT. It codes for CASSQMPLKTAGNQPQHF.